This TCR beta chain was identified during a study of Ad26.COV2.S vaccination and SARS-CoV-2 variants. General observations from the study: Substantial post-vaccination breadth of spike-specific CD8+ and CD4+ T cell responses was reported. The TCR breadth and depth analyses may have produced an underestimate of total T cell responses. Vaccine recipients posted higher spike-specific TCR breadth than their placebo counterparts. Comparability of non-spike TCR breadth was observed across vaccine and placebo recipients.

TCRdb keeps only in-frame clones here, not all; method: immunoSEQ multiplex PCR. Of hundreds of thousands of clones listed, about 92% are singletons. Regarding this clone: Its cognate antigen is unknown.

Germline loops: CDR1 LGHNT, CDR2 FRNRAP. CDR3 length: 15 amino acids. V gave up 6 bases and J gave up 2 bases; unmatched junction bases: 5. Specimen: peripheral blood, collected after recovery from COVID-19. This chain links TRBV12-5 with TRBJ2-1, with TRBD2 matching 9 bases. The sequence derives from a human donor who had recovered from COVID-19. CDR3 in DNA: TGTGCTAGTGGGCGCGGGGGGGCCGCCTACAATGAGCAGTTCTTC. Amino acid sequence: CASGRGGAAYNEQFF.